These 10 T cell receptor beta chains share one sample of origin, sequenced in a study of cytomegalovirus exposure and HLA in healthy donors. With 60 Vbeta and 13 Jbeta primers, the PCR was carried out. Clones were read by immunoSEQ multiplex PCR, and TCRdb kept only the in-frame ones, dropping some. The sample consists of 100,000 to 150,000 clones, approximately 70% of them appearing once. Input material: PBMCs. Receptors were obtained from a woman aged 60-70 years in good health and CMV-seropositive.

The table lists this clone with a count of one. The gene calls are TRBV5-6 and TRBJ1-5; D gene uncertain. The CDR3 length is 13 residues. V was shortened by 0 bases and J by 6 bases, with 7 bases between the two germline ends. From germline, CDR1 is SGHDT and CDR2 YYEEEE. CDR3 in DNA: TGTGCCAGCAGCTTGGGGGGAGGTCAGCCCCAGCATTTT. The encoded protein is CASSLGGGQPQHF. Full variable domain (rest looked up from reference TRBV5-6 and TRBJ1-5): DAGVTQSPTHLIKTRGQQVTLRCSPKSGHDTVSWYQQALGQGPQFIFQYYEEEERQRGNFPDRFSGHQFPNYSSELNVNALLLGDSALYLCASSLGGGQPQHFGDGTRLSIL.

The chain combines TRBV29-1 with TRBJ1-2; 9 bases match TRBD1. The CDR3 length is 13 residues. The germline CDR1 and CDR2 sequences are SQVTM and ANQGSEA. V shed 7 bases and J 6 bases; nucleotides not matched to a gene: 9. The CDR3: CSGEGQGLHGYTF. Here the CDR3 DNA reads TGCAGCGGTGAGGGACAGGGATTGCATGGCTACACCTTC.

The chain is built from TRBV29-1 and TRBJ1-4; D ambiguous. Germline values: CDR1 SQVTM, CDR2 ANQGSEA. This CDR3 comprises 12 residues. The V end lost 5 bases, the J end lost 8 bases, and 12 bases lay between the germline ends. The CDR3 region is CSVSKEAEKLFF. DNA for the CDR3: TGCAGCGTTTCAAAGGAGGCCGAAAAACTGTTTTTT.

The chain links TRBV7-6 to TRBJ2-2; 8 bases map to TRBD1. The CDR3 runs to 15 residues. V lost 3 bases, J lost 5 bases, and 5 bases stayed unmatched. Germline-derived CDR1 and CDR2 are SGHVS and FNYEAQ. CDR3 DNA: TGTGCCAGCAGCTTGCCGGGACAGGATACCGGGGAGCTGTTTTTT. Translated: CASSLPGQDTGELFF.

This clone appeared once. The CDR3 here is CASSLSLAGDFYEQYF. The CDR3 DNA sequence: TGTGCCAGCAGTTTATCCCTAGCGGGGGACTTCTACGAGCAGTACTTC. This chain links TRBV27 with TRBJ2-7, with TRBD2 matching over 10 bases. The CDR3 loop spans 16 amino acids. Losses at the gene ends were 0 bases for V and 3 bases for J; bases not matched to a gene: 5. The germline V gene encodes CDR1 MNHEY and CDR2 SMNVEV (reference sequence).

V usage is TRBV6-4 and J usage is TRBJ1-6; 8 nucleotides line up with TRBD1. Germline V gene sequence: CDR1 MRHNA, CDR2 SNTAGT. The CDR3 length is 15 residues. V lost 0 bases to trimming and J lost 8 bases; unmatched junction nucleotides: 3. CDR3 sequence reads: CASSDSGQGYSPLHF. The CDR3 DNA follows: TGTGCCAGCAGTGACTCAGGACAGGGTTATTCACCCCTCCACTTT.

This clone was seen once. The V call is TRBV15, the J call TRBJ2-7; D may be TRBD2 (5 bases). The V end was cut by 9 bases, the J end by 1 base, with 13 bases between. The germline gives CDR1 LNHNV, CDR2 YYDKDF (reference sequence). The CDR3 contains 13 residues. CDR3 bases: TGTGCCACTCTGCGAACGGGATCCTACGAGCAGTACTTC. It encodes CATLRTGSYEQYF.

The chain joins TRBV19 to TRBJ2-2, with a possible D match to TRBD1 (6 bases). The CDR3 has 14 amino acids. V was shortened by 9 bases and J by 7 bases, with 18 bases between the two germline ends. The V gene's germline CDR1 is LNHDA and CDR2 SQIVND (reference sequence). The CDR3 reads CASPRGRGGGELFF. CDR3 DNA: TGTGCCAGCCCCCGAGGCAGGGGTGGCGGGGAGCTGTTTTTT.

The J gene is TRBJ1-2, the V gene TRBV6-1, with 7 bases fitting TRBD1. V gave up 4 bases and J gave up 4 bases; unmatched junction bases: 12. The CDR3 totals 16 residues. The germline CDR1 and CDR2 sequences are MNHNS and SASEGT. The CDR3 nucleotides read TGTGCCAGCAGTGGACAGGGCCCTCCGCGACCCTATGGCTACACCTTC. Encoded protein: CASSGQGPPRPYGYTF.

The chain employs TRBV7-9 and TRBJ2-3; D gene unclear. V was trimmed by 3 bases and J by 6 bases, leaving 16 bases between them. Germline CDR1 SEHNR, CDR2 FQNEAQ (reference sequence). This CDR3 contains 15 residues. Here the CDR3 reads CASSLERPSGDTQYF. The CDR3 nucleotides read TGTGCCAGCAGCTTGGAAAGGCCCTCCGGGGATACGCAGTATTTT.